This T cell receptor beta chain appears in the sequencing data of a study of control samples from healthy donors and cancer patients. Germline V gene sequence: CDR1 SGHRS, CDR2 YFSETQ. With 7 bases clipped from V and 4 bases from J, the junction kept 8 bases outside the gene matches. CDR3 length equals 14 residues. The table came from immunoSEQ multiplex PCR; TCRdb's copy has only in-frame clones and leaves some out. The table records 150,000 to 200,000 clones, 85% to 95% of them present only once. This receptor was obtained from a woman aged 18-29 years in good health. The sequenced sample consisted of blood. The rearrangement joins TRBV5-1 to TRBJ2-1, with 7 bases matching TRBD1. CDR3 region: CASGIRDSYNEQFF. The CDR3, as DNA: TGCGCCAGCGGTATACGGGACAGTTACAATGAGCAGTTCTTC.